These T cell receptor beta chains were read from a single sample in a study of OX40 agonist ivuxolimab in advanced cancers. Sequencing used immunoSEQ multiplex PCR; TCRdb keeps in-frame clones, though not all of them. This sample carries tens of thousands of clones, about 80% of them seen once, and the ten largest clones take around 1.6%. Sequences were derived from CD4+ or CD8+ T cells sorted from blood, sampled in a trial of the OX40 agonist ivuxolimab. The origin of the receptors is an adult with an advanced solid tumor such as melanoma, head and neck, liver or kidney cancer. The CDR3 runs from the conserved cysteine through the conserved F or W. D genes are given only for firm matches. Clone size is stated in some rows and not others, as once, few, many or a class when expanded.

v_gene	j_gene	abundance	d_gene	CDR3aa	CDR3nt
TRBV18	TRBJ2-7	-	-	CASSPGHSYEQYF	TGTGCCAGCTCACCGGGACATAGCTACGAGCAGTACTTC
TRBV10-3	TRBJ2-3	-	-	CAYLPLVERASTDTQYF	TGTGCCTACCTCCCCCTTGTAGAAAGGGCGAGCACAGATACGCAGTATTTT
TRBV15	TRBJ1-2	-	TRBD1	CATSGGGQALYGYTF	TGTGCCACCAGCGGGGGGGGACAGGCCCTTTATGGCTACACCTTC
TRBV27	TRBJ2-7	-	TRBD1	CASRSRQGSTYEQYF	TGTGCCAGCAGGTCAAGACAGGGTTCTACCTACGAGCAGTACTTC
TRBV7-9	TRBJ1-2	-	-	CASSLAEPDYGYTF	TGTGCCAGCAGCTTAGCGGAACCGGACTATGGCTACACCTTC
TRBV14	TRBJ1-2	once	TRBD1	CASSQYRGGYTF	TGTGCCAGCAGCCAATACAGGGGAGGCTACACCTTC
TRBV7-9	TRBJ2-7	-	-	CASSLGQGLYEQYF	TGTGCCAGCAGCTTAGGGCAGGGGCTCTACGAGCAGTACTTC
TRBV11-2	TRBJ1-5	-	TRBD1	CASSLGPTGTGAQPQHF	TGTGCCAGCAGCTTAGGACCCACCGGGACAGGGGCCCAGCCCCAGCATTTT
TRBV28	TRBJ2-7	-	-	CATHEAGVNEQYF	TGTGCCACTCACGAGGCAGGGGTCAACGAGCAGTACTTC
TRBV5-4	TRBJ2-2	-	TRBD1	CASRTGTGVPGELFF	TGTGCCAGCAGAACCGGGACAGGGGTACCCGGGGAGCTGTTTTTT
TRBV14	TRBJ2-7	-	-	CASSRGSYEQYF	TGTGCCAGCAGCCGGGGATCCTACGAGCAGTACTTC
TRBV7-8	TRBJ1-1	-	TRBD1	CASSPYLGGRLGAFF	TGTGCCAGCAGCCCCTACTTAGGGGGCCGCCTAGGAGCTTTCTTT
TRBV27	TRBJ2-7	-	-	CASSTTARGVYEQYF	TGTGCCAGCAGTACGACAGCGAGAGGGGTCTACGAGCAGTACTTC
TRBV28	TRBJ2-7	-	TRBD1	CASSLFRTGSYEQYF	TGCGCCAGCAGTTTATTTCGGACAGGGTCCTACGAGCAGTACTTC
TRBV7-9	TRBJ2-3	-	-	CASSFGQLTQYF	TGTGCCAGCAGCTTTGGACAGTTAACGCAGTATTTT
TRBV5-1	TRBJ2-5	-	TRBD1	CASSLRAGGEETQYF	TGCGCCAGCAGCTTGCGGGCAGGGGGAGAAGAGACCCAGTACTTC
TRBV7-3	TRBJ2-3	-	-	CASSSHQGLKYF	TGTGCCAGCAGCTCTCATCAGGGATTAAAGTATTTT